What follows is one TCR beta chain and its context. No antigen is known for it. This sample was included in a study of vaccination and CD4 T cells after COVID-19. Study outcomes and limitations: Median reactive clonotypes, those recognizing SARS-CoV-2, rose from about 22 to 38, not significantly.

An Oncomine TCR Beta short-read assay was used to sequence the DNA from cultured CD4+ T cells. Genomic DNA was taken out of cultured CD4+ T cells by extraction. TCRdb processed the PCR reads anew with MiXCR; each CDR3 protein has one entry. The sample holds about 18,000 distinct CDR3 sequences, roughly two fifths seen once. Specified treatment: approximately 9-day PBMC culture with coronavirus spike peptide pools or control peptides (ViraFEST assay). In the ViraFEST assay, peptide-pool expansion preceded TCR sequencing of expanded clonotypes. Germline CDR1 DFQATT, CDR2 SNEGSKA (reference sequence). The CDR3 is 12 residues long. The germline V and J ends were trimmed by 3 bases and 3 bases, with 7 bases remaining between them.

This sequence joins TRBV20-1 and TRBJ2-3; D might be TRBD2 (5 bases). The starting material was CD4+ T cells from blood, cultured in vitro, obtained after SARS-CoV-2 vaccination. The clonotype originates from a human donor who had recovered from COVID-19. CDR3 protein: CSASLATDTQYF. CDR3 DNA sequence: TGCAGTGCTAGTCTAGCAACAGATACGCAGTATTTT.